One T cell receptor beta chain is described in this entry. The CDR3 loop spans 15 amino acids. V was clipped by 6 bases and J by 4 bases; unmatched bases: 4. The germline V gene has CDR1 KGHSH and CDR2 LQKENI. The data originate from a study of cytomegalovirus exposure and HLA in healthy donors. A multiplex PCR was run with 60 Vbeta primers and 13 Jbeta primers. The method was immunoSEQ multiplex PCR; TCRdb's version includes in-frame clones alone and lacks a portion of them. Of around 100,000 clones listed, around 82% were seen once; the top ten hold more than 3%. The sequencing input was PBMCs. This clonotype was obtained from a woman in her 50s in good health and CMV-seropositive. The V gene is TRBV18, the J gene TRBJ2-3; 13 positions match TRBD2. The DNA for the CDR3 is TGTGCCAGCTCGCTTACTAGCGGGAGGGCAGATACGCAGTATTTT. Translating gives CASSLTSGRADTQYF. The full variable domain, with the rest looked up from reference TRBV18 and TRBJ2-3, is NAGVMQNPRHLVRRRGQEARLRCSPMKGHSHVYWYRQLPEEGLKFMVYLQKENIIDESGMPKERFSAEFPKEGPSILRIQQVVRGDSAAYFCASSLTSGRADTQYFGPGTRLTVL.